The 18 T cell receptor beta chains listed next were all sequenced from one sample in a study of early T cells in non-severe SARS-CoV-2 infection. TCRdb reprocessed the 5' RACE reads via MiXCR and lists one record per CDR3 protein. The sample lists some 70,000 distinct CDR3 sequences; less than 9.5% were seen once. Sequencing was performed on whole blood. Every receptor here comes from an adult who was a healthcare worker with PCR-confirmed SARS-CoV-2 infection or an uninfected control (not recorded which).

The chain joins TRBV3-1 to TRBJ2-5, with D possibly being TRBD1 or TRBD2 (5 bases each). Trimming took off 0 bases at V and 5 bases at J, with 7 bases between the two ends. CDR3 length: 13 residues. The germline CDR1 and CDR2 sequences are LGHDT and YNNKEL (reference sequence). The CDR3 spells CASSQEWGETQYF. The CDR3 coding sequence is TGTGCCAGCAGCCAAGAGTGGGGGGAGACCCAGTACTTC.

This clonotype has a count of ten or more. The gene calls are TRBV20-1 and TRBJ1-5; D perhaps matches TRBD1 (6 bases). The CDR3 has 13 amino acids. V lost 3 bases, J lost 6 bases, and 12 bases lay in between. CDR1 and CDR2 from the germline V gene are DFQATT and SNEGSKA (reference sequence). The CDR3 bases are TGCAGTGCTAGGGGGACAATGGGTCAGCCCCAGCATTTT. Translation gives CSARGTMGQPQHF.

By frequency in the sample, this clonotype is medium-sized (0.01 to 0.1%). This chain links TRBV6-4 with TRBJ2-1; 8 positions match TRBD2. The length of the CDR3 is 13 residues. J gave up 6 bases and V 3 bases, and 1 base lay outside the gene matches. Germline loops: CDR1 MRHNA, CDR2 SNTAGT. Here the CDR3 reads CASSDGTSNEQFF. The CDR3 nucleotides read TGTGCCAGCAGTGATGGGACTAGCAATGAGCAGTTCTTC.

This clonotype was counted between two and nine times. The chain carries TRBV29-1 and TRBJ2-6; the D is unclear. Germline V gene data show CDR1 as SQVTM and CDR2 as ANQGSEA. The CDR3 totals 15 residues. V lost 5 bases and J 0 bases, leaving 11 bases between the germline ends. CDR3 residues: CSVYSVGSGANVLTF. The CDR3 nucleotides read TGCAGCGTTTACTCGGTGGGCTCTGGGGCCAACGTCCTGACTTTC. The variable domain in full, completed from reference TRBV29-1 and TRBJ2-6, reads SAVISQKPSRDICQRGTSLTIQCQVDSQVTMMFWYRQQPGQSLTLIATANQGSEATYESGFVIDKFPISRPNLTFSTLTVSNMSPEDSSIYLCSVYSVGSGANVLTFGAGSRLTVL.

The table lists this clonotype with many counts. The chain uses TRBV7-3 and TRBJ2-3, with a weak D call TRBD1 (7 bases). Germline V gives CDR1 SGHTA, CDR2 FQGTGA. The CDR3 totals 17 residues. The ends were cut back, 1 base at V and 4 bases at J, with 18 bases in the middle. The CDR3 loop reads CASSLIGGGTPPDTQYF. The DNA for the CDR3 is TGTGCCAGCAGCTTAATAGGGGGCGGGACCCCCCCAGATACGCAGTATTTT.

This clonotype was detected only a few times. The chain carries TRBV7-9 and TRBJ1-1, with D unresolved. V shed 1 base and J shed 1 base, with 10 bases lying between them. The germline gives CDR1 SEHNR, CDR2 FQNEAQ (reference sequence). This CDR3 is built from 15 residues. The CDR3 spells CASSLEAVPNTEAFF. The DNA for the CDR3 is TGTGCCAGCAGCTTAGAGGCAGTACCGAACACTGAAGCTTTCTTT.

The chain combines TRBV30 with TRBJ2-3; TRBD2 matches at 7 bases. The CDR3 sequence is 14 residues long. V shed 3 bases and J 2 bases; nucleotides not matched to a gene: 5. The germline gives CDR1 GTSNPN, CDR2 SVGIG (reference sequence). CDR3 sequence: CAWREAGPTDTQYF. The CDR3 nucleotides are TGTGCCTGGAGGGAAGCGGGACCCACAGATACGCAGTATTTT.

This clonotype turned up a few times. CDR3 region: CASSRGRGLVADTQYF. CDR3 bases: TGTGCCAGCAGCAGGGGGCGAGGGCTAGTCGCAGATACGCAGTATTTT. This chain uses TRBV4-2 with TRBJ2-3; 7 bases line up with TRBD1. CDR1 is LGHNA and CDR2 is YNFKEQ in the germline V gene. This CDR3 contains 16 residues. V lost 5 bases and J lost 4; bases outside the gene matches: 12.

The chain employs TRBV29-1 and TRBJ1-5; 8 bases align to TRBD1. CDR1 and CDR2 (germline): SQVTM, ANQGSEA. This CDR3 is built from 13 residues. The J segment lost 5 bases and the V segment lost 4 bases, leaving 4 bases of the junction unmatched. This chain's CDR3 is CSVVQGADQPQHF. CDR3 nucleotide sequence: TGCAGCGTTGTTCAGGGGGCGGATCAGCCCCAGCATTTT. Variable domain in full (rest from reference TRBV29-1 and TRBJ1-5): SAVISQKPSRDICQRGTSLTIQCQVDSQVTMMFWYRQQPGQSLTLIATANQGSEATYESGFVIDKFPISRPNLTFSTLTVSNMSPEDSSIYLCSVVQGADQPQHFGDGTRLSIL.

This clonotype was seen ten or more times. The chain carries TRBV2 and TRBJ2-7; a weak D match, TRBD2 (5 bases). The CDR3 is 11 residues long. V was trimmed by 6 bases and J by 2 bases, leaving 5 bases between them. Per germline, CDR1 SNHLY and CDR2 FYNNEI. The CDR3 reads CASRLAYEQYF. Here the CDR3 DNA reads TGTGCCAGCAGACTAGCCTACGAGCAGTACTTC.

V gene TRBV27 combines with J gene TRBJ2-7; no firm D call. This CDR3 contains 16 residues. The germline V gene encodes CDR1 MNHEY and CDR2 SMNVEV (reference sequence). Trimming pared 2 bases from V and 0 bases from J, leaving 14 bases between. The CDR3 spells CASSLTQESSSYEQYF. Written as DNA, the CDR3 is TGTGCCAGCAGTTTAACCCAGGAATCGTCCTCCTACGAGCAGTACTTC.

This clonotype was detected many times. J is TRBJ1-1 and V is TRBV13, with 7 bases matching TRBD1. The germline CDR1 and CDR2 sequences are PRHDT and FYEKMQ (reference sequence). This CDR3 spans 14 amino acids. V lost 6 bases, J lost 0 bases, and 4 bases stayed unmatched. The CDR3 sequence: CASRRDSMNTEAFF. CDR3 sequence (DNA): TGTGCCAGCAGACGGGACAGCATGAACACTGAAGCTTTCTTT.

This clonotype was seen ten or more times. J is TRBJ2-7 and V is TRBV2, with a possible D match to TRBD2 (5 bases). The V and J ends lost 4 bases and 0 bases respectively, with 10 bases between them. Germline CDR1 reads SNHLY; CDR2 reads FYNNEI. CDR3 length: 14 amino acids. CDR3 amino acids: CASSGGLGSYEQYF. In nucleotides, the CDR3 is TGTGCCAGCAGTGGAGGACTGGGCTCCTACGAGCAGTACTTC.

Ten or more counts support this clonotype. The rearrangement links TRBV5-4 to TRBJ2-2; a weak D match, TRBD2 (5 bases). V dropped 4 bases and J dropped 4 bases, with 20 bases sitting between them. The CDR3 runs 17 residues. The germline gives CDR1 SGHNT, CDR2 YYREEE (reference sequence). The CDR3 DNA is TGTGCCAGCAGCCAACTACCGGGAAGGCCGGGCACCGGGGAGCTGTTTTTT. Translated, it gives CASSQLPGRPGTGELFF.

CDR3 amino acids: CASSPLEREGDTQYF. CDR3 coding DNA: TGCGCCAGCAGCCCCCTTGAGCGGGAGGGAGATACGCAGTATTTT. This chain links TRBV5-1 with TRBJ2-3; 10 nucleotides agree with TRBD2. The trim removed 4 bases at V and 5 bases at J, leaving 7 bases unmatched. Germline V gene lookup returns CDR1 SGHRS and CDR2 YFSETQ. CDR3 size: 15 residues.

This clonotype was detected ten times or more. V usage is TRBV7-3 and J usage is TRBJ2-1; 7 positions match TRBD2. The germline gives CDR1 SGHTA, CDR2 FQGTGA. V lost 5 bases, J lost 2 bases, and 6 bases stayed unmatched. The CDR3 runs to 15 residues. CDR3 sequence (DNA): TGTGCCAGCAGCCCAGGGAGGGCCGCCTACAATGAGCAGTTCTTC. Its protein is CASSPGRAAYNEQFF.

The sample holds a few counts of this clonotype. J is TRBJ2-7 and V is TRBV7-9, with no clear D. The CDR3 is 14 amino acids. In germline, CDR1 is SEHNR, CDR2 FQNEAQ (reference sequence). The V gene lost 8 bases and the J gene lost 0 bases, with 14 bases spanning the gap. CDR3 DNA: TGTGCCAGCTCCGGCGTTAGGTCCTCCTACGAGCAGTACTTC. Translated: CASSGVRSSYEQYF.

This clonotype was observed many times. The chain employs TRBV9 and TRBJ2-1; 9 positions match TRBD2. Germline V gives CDR1 SGDLS, CDR2 YYNGEE. The CDR3 is 16 residues long. The ends lost 1 base at V and 4 bases at J; junction bases unmatched: 6. In DNA, the CDR3 is TGTGCCAGCAGCGTATTAGCACTAGCGGGTTACAATGAGCAGTTCTTC. Encoded protein: CASSVLALAGYNEQFF.